This TCR beta chain was found in a study of OX40 agonist ivuxolimab in advanced cancers. In the study overall: Recorded diagnoses for dose-escalation patients were hepatocellular carcinoma, melanoma, renal cell or head and neck cancer. Earlier treatment with anti-PD-1, anti-PD-L1 or anti-CTLA-4 was permitted, and 35% to 40% had received some.

Study observations and caveats: The study found among the lowest clonal expansion in partial responders at 0.1-3.0 mg/kg.

Per germline, CDR1 LNHDA and CDR2 SQIVND (reference sequence). This CDR3 region has 13 residues. V was shortened by 3 bases and J by 6 bases, with 11 bases between the two germline ends. Sequencing was performed with immunoSEQ multiplex PCR; in TCRdb, only in-frame clones are kept and a portion is missing. The data show tens of thousands of clones, around four fifths seen once. Turning to this clone: Antigen specificity is unknown.

This material consisted of CD4+ or CD8+ T cells sorted from blood, taken in a trial of the OX40 agonist ivuxolimab. The clonotype comes from an adult with an advanced solid tumor such as melanoma, head and neck, liver or kidney cancer. The chain uses TRBV19 and TRBJ1-2; D ambiguous. The CDR3 loop reads CASSMLQENGYTF. The CDR3 nucleotides read TGTGCCAGTAGTATGTTGCAGGAAAATGGCTACACCTTC.